One TCR beta chain is described in this entry. This specimen comes from a study of blood T cell repertoires in COVID-19. Study in general: Sites in the United States, Italy and Spain provided acute and convalescent COVID-19 samples. The cDNA or gDNA used as material had been derived from T cells, B-cell-depleted T cells, or PBMCs.

Trimming took 5 bases from V and 0 from J, leaving 14 bases between them. CDR3 length: 17 residues. Germline-derived CDR1 and CDR2 are SGHNT and YENEEA. Source study methods: Amplification of reference gene primers provided the estimated nucleated cell counts. The method was immunoSEQ multiplex PCR; TCRdb's version includes in-frame clones alone and lacks a portion of them. D and trimming come from the DNA, and the V and J calls and clone size come from that table. Of roughly 65,000 clones listed, about 86% are singletons. The chain has TRBV11-3 and TRBJ1-6, with D perhaps TRBD1 (6 bases). Sequencing input: peripheral blood. This TCR was recovered from a man between 50 and 59 years old with acute or convalescent COVID-19. CDR3 in amino acids: CASSPLTGSSYNSPLHF. Written as DNA, the CDR3 is TGTGCCAGCAGCCCTTTGACAGGAAGCTCCTATAATTCACCCCTCCACTTT.